In its sample, the clone carrying this TCR beta chain was seen many times. As yet, its antigen is unknown. The data were obtained in a study of metastatic and nonmetastatic thyroid tumors. All patients reached thyroid surgery having received no treatment beforehand. Study-wide points: Within blood and tumor, benign nodules reportedly had significantly lower TCR beta diversity than malignant thyroid tumors did.

TCRdb re-called the PCR reads with MiXCR. The sample has 40,000 or so clones; approximately 13% are singletons. Germline-derived CDR1 and CDR2 are MNHNS and SASEGT. CDR3 length: 15 residues. V was pared by 9 bases and J by 9 bases, with 17 bases of the junction left unmatched. V usage is TRBV6-1 and J usage is TRBJ2-1, with TRBD1 matching over 7 bases. The TCR sequence derives from a female donor with papillary thyroid cancer or a benign thyroid nodule (not recorded which). Some clones in this sample may be carry-over from other donors' samples. Material: blood. CDR3 sequence reads: CASTRQGSGVSEQFF. The DNA for the CDR3 is TGTGCCAGTACCCGACAGGGATCGGGTGTTAGTGAGCAGTTCTTC.